The next 15 T cell receptor beta chains were all read from a single sample in a study of Ad26.COV2.S vaccination and SARS-CoV-2 variants. Treatment specified: around 19 received Ad26.COV2.S at low or high dose, single or two shots; five or six received placebo; per-sample allocation not given. Sampling occurred on day 63 after the first vaccine or placebo injection. This table comes from immunoSEQ multiplex PCR, and its TCRdb copy is limited to in-frame clones, with some not included. The table includes 200,000 to 250,000 clones, approximately 87% detected once. The sample in question was peripheral blood, obtained in a trial of Ad26.COV2.S vaccine versus placebo. These receptors all stem from a person aged 18-65 years who received the Ad26.COV2.S COVID-19 vaccine or a placebo.

J is TRBJ1-4 and V is TRBV6-4, with TRBD1 identical over 9 bases. Trimming at V came to 10 bases and at J to 1 base, leaving 13 bases not matched to a gene. Germline loops: CDR1 MRHNA, CDR2 SNTAGT. CDR3 size: 17 residues. The CDR3, as DNA: TGTGCCACCCTATTGGGTGGGACAGGGCGAACTAATGAAAAACTGTTTTTT. This translates into CATLLGGTGRTNEKLFF.

The chain links TRBV7-2 to TRBJ1-4, with 9 bases identical to TRBD1. The germline V gene has CDR1 SGHTA and CDR2 FQGNSA. The CDR3 is made up of 16 amino acids. The J segment lost 0 bases and the V segment lost 5 bases, leaving 4 bases of the junction unmatched. CDR3 loop: CASSQRQGATNEKLFF. The CDR3 DNA sequence: TGTGCCAGCAGCCAGAGACAGGGGGCAACTAATGAAAAACTGTTTTTT.

The V gene is TRBV23-1, the J gene TRBJ1-5; perhaps TRBD1 as D (5 bases). TRBV23-1 is an ORF for which the function is uncertain. The CDR3 spans 17 residues. Trimming removed 2 bases at V and 5 bases at J, with 19 bases between. The CDR3 nucleotides are TGCGCCAGCAGTCAACAGGAGGGACCCCTCCTCCATCAGCCCCAGCATTTT. As protein: CASSQQEGPLLHQPQHF.

The V call is TRBV7-6, the J call TRBJ1-1, with no clear D. Per the germline V gene, CDR1 is SGHVS and CDR2 is FNYEAQ. CDR3 size: 15 residues. V was trimmed by 5 bases and J by 1 base, leaving 14 bases between them. The CDR3 here is CASSPAGMPNTEAFF. CDR3 in DNA: TGTGCCAGCAGCCCCGCCGGCATGCCGAACACTGAAGCTTTCTTT. The full variable domain, with the rest looked up from reference TRBV7-6 and TRBJ1-1, is GAGVSQSPRYKVTKRGQDVALRCDPISGHVSLYWYRQALGQGPEFLTYFNYEAQQDKSGLPNDRFSAERPEGSISTLTIQRTEQRDSAMYRCASSPAGMPNTEAFFGQGTRLTVV.

This clone turned up a few times. This chain links TRBV3-1 (or the pseudogene TRBV3-2) with TRBJ2-2; weak D call: TRBD2 (5 bases). V lost 2 bases to trimming and J lost 6 bases, with 10 bases between them. The germline gives CDR1 LGHDT, CDR2 YNNKEL (reference sequence). The CDR3 length is 14 residues. In DNA form, the CDR3 reads TGTGCCAGCAGCCAACGAGCTAGCCCCGGGGAGCTGTTTTTT. The encoded protein is CASSQRASPGELFF.

V is TRBV5-6 and J is TRBJ2-2; D possibly uses TRBD1 or TRBD2 (5 bases each). CDR3 length equals 16 residues. Germline lookup yields CDR1 SGHDT and CDR2 YYEEEE. Trimming left V 2 bases short and J 5 bases short, with 16 bases between. CDR3 loop: CASSFSGLDGTGELFF. DNA of the CDR3: TGTGCCAGCAGCTTCTCGGGGCTTGACGGAACCGGGGAGCTGTTTTTT.

The genes are TRBV4-3 and TRBJ1-2; D ambiguous. V shed 0 bases and J shed 7 bases, with 12 bases lying between them. The CDR3 has 14 amino acids. Germline CDR1 reads LGHNA; CDR2 reads YSLEER. The CDR3 is CASSQDMGSGGYTF. In DNA form, the CDR3 reads TGCGCCAGCAGCCAAGATATGGGCTCGGGTGGCTACACCTTC.

V usage is TRBV5-1 and J usage is TRBJ2-7; 12 positions agree with TRBD1. V trimming: 0 bases; J trimming: 2 bases; junction bases outside the gene matches: 3. Germline V CDR1 and CDR2: SGHRS, YFSETQ. The CDR3 has 16 amino acids. The CDR3 DNA follows: TGCGCCAGCAGCTTGGCCGGGACAGGGGGCCCCTACGAGCAGTACTTC. Amino acid sequence: CASSLAGTGGPYEQYF.

The CDR3 region has the DNA TGTGCCAGCGGCCAGACAGGGACTCAGTACGAAAAACTGTTTTTT. Its protein product is CASGQTGTQYEKLFF. The chain couples TRBV28 to TRBJ1-4, with 7 bases lining up with TRBD1. With V trimmed by 8 bases and J by 8 bases, 14 bases remained unmatched. There are 15 residues in the CDR3. Germline loops: CDR1 MDHEN, CDR2 SYDVKM.

The genes are TRBV19 and TRBJ2-7; D is possibly TRBD1 (7 bases). Germline loops: CDR1 LNHDA, CDR2 SQIVND (reference sequence). This CDR3 spans 15 amino acids. V shed 3 bases and J shed 7 bases, with 19 bases lying between them. The CDR3 loop is CASSMKAAGGGEQYF. CDR3 coding DNA: TGTGCCAGTAGTATGAAGGCGGCAGGGGGAGGTGAGCAGTACTTC. Full variable domain (missing parts from reference TRBV19 and TRBJ2-7): DGGITQSPKYLFRKEGQNVTLSCEQNLNHDAMYWYRQDPGQGLRLIYYSQIVNDFQKGDIAEGYSVSREKKESFPLTVTSAQKNPTAFYLCASSMKAAGGGEQYFGPGTRLTVT.

This chain connects TRBV13 to TRBJ2-3; 7 positions match TRBD1. The CDR3 totals 16 residues. Germline assignment: CDR1 PRHDT and CDR2 FYEKMQ (reference sequence). V lost 4 bases to trimming and J lost 4 bases; unmatched junction nucleotides: 11. CDR3 DNA sequence: TGTGCCAGCAGCTCGAAGGACAGGAAAAACCCAGATACGCAGTATTTT. This gives the protein CASSSKDRKNPDTQYF. Combining the CDR3 with reference TRBV13 and TRBJ2-3 gives the whole variable domain AAGVIQSPRHLIKEKRETATLKCYPIPRHDTVYWYQQGPGQDPQFLISFYEKMQSDKGSIPDRFSAQQFSDYHSELNMSSLELGDSALYFCASSSKDRKNPDTQYFGPGTRLTVL.

The gene calls are TRBV7-2 and TRBJ1-2; a weak D match, TRBD1 (5 bases). Germline CDR1 SGHTA, CDR2 FQGNSA. The CDR3 totals 14 residues. V was pared by 5 bases and J by 4 bases, with 14 bases between. Written as DNA, the CDR3 is TGTGCCAGCAGCCTTCAGGGTACCCCCTATGGCTACACCTTC. Its translation is CASSLQGTPYGYTF.

The chain carries TRBV19 and TRBJ2-5; 10 bases map to TRBD1. The junction had 1 base not matched to a gene; V was cut back by 4 bases and J by 2 bases. The CDR3 is made up of 14 amino acids. CDR1 is LNHDA, CDR2 SQIVND, per germline (reference sequence). The chain's CDR3 is CASSRDRGQETQYF. The DNA for the CDR3 is TGTGCCAGTAGTAGGGACAGGGGACAAGAGACCCAGTACTTC. Drawing the rest from reference TRBV19 and TRBJ2-5, the complete variable domain is DGGITQSPKYLFRKEGQNVTLSCEQNLNHDAMYWYRQDPGQGLRLIYYSQIVNDFQKGDIAEGYSVSREKKESFPLTVTSAQKNPTAFYLCASSRDRGQETQYFGPGTRLLVL.

This sequence joins TRBV5-4 and TRBJ1-1; perhaps TRBD1 as D (6 bases). The germline CDR1 and CDR2 sequences are SGHNT and YYREEE (reference sequence). V dropped 4 bases and J dropped 2 bases, with 9 bases sitting between them. The CDR3 sequence is 13 residues long. The CDR3 sequence: CASSQTGNTEAFF. CDR3 coding DNA: TGTGCCAGCAGCCAGACAGGAAACACTGAAGCTTTCTTT.

The chain has TRBV3-1 (or the pseudogene TRBV3-2) and TRBJ2-7; D may be TRBD1 (6 bases). CDR1 and CDR2 (germline): LGHDT, YNNKEL (reference sequence). The CDR3 totals 13 residues. Trimming shortened V by 2 bases and J by 9 bases, and 14 bases separated the two germline ends. DNA for the CDR3: TGTGCCAGCAGCCAAAATCAGGGACAACGGCAGTACTTC. Encoded protein: CASSQNQGQRQYF.